Listed here are 32 T cell receptor beta chains from one sample, sequenced in a study of T-cell reconstitution after alpha-beta-depleted transplantation in children. Preparing the TCRbeta library involved the use of unique molecular identifiers. TCRdb re-derived calls from the PCR reads in MiXCR, one entry per CDR3 protein. The table includes about 97,000 distinct CDR3 sequences, about 8% detected once. Source: PBMCs, taken before TCRalphabeta/CD19-depleted stem cell transplant. The receptors were gathered from a boy between 2 and 10 years old with acute lymphoblastic leukemia, due to receive a stem cell transplant.

Of note for this clonotype: A much larger clone is a single base away; this may be a read error. The rearrangement uses TRBV6-2 or TRBV6-3 and TRBJ1-2; maybe TRBD1 (5 bases). Trimming took 11 bases from V and 6 from J, leaving 25 bases between them. CDR3 length: 15 residues. Germline V gene sequence: CDR1 MNHEY, CDR2 SVGEGT. The CDR3 DNA reads TGTGCCTGCATCGAACAAACCGGGCCAGGGCATGGCTACACCTTC. Encoded protein: CACIEQTGPGHGYTF.

This clonotype was observed many times. The rearrangement links TRBV5-1 to TRBJ1-4, with D unresolved. V was clipped by 3 bases and J by 9 bases, with 12 bases between them. CDR3 length: 13 residues. Germline V CDR1 and CDR2: SGHRS, YFSETQ. CDR3 nucleotide sequence: TGCGCCAGCAGCTCTCAGTCGTCCCAAAAACTGTTTTTT. Protein sequence: CASSSQSSQKLFF.

This clonotype was counted only a few times. The CDR3 is CASSHGVGNTEAFF. Here the CDR3 DNA reads TGCGCCAGCAGTCACGGGGTTGGGAACACTGAAGCTTTCTTT. This chain joins TRBV23-1 and TRBJ1-1, with D uncertain. TRBV23-1 is an ORF, and what it does is uncertain. CDR3 length equals 14 residues. V was clipped by 3 bases and J by 1 base, with 9 bases between them.

In this sample, this clonotype turned up many times. The DNA for the CDR3 is TGTGCCAGCAGCGTACGATGGGGCCCAGATACGCAGTATTTT. Encoded protein: CASSVRWGPDTQYF. The chain recombines TRBV7-2 with TRBJ2-3; a weak D match, TRBD1 (5 bases). Trimming pared 5 bases from V and 4 bases from J, leaving 13 bases between. The CDR3 runs to 14 residues. Germline V gene sequence: CDR1 SGHTA, CDR2 FQGNSA. Full variable domain (missing parts from reference TRBV7-2 and TRBJ2-3): GAGVSQSPSNKVTEKGKDVELRCDPISGHTALYWYRQSLGQGLEFLIYFQGNSAPDKSGLPSDRFSAERTGGSVSTLTIQRTQQEDSAVYLCASSVRWGPDTQYFGPGTRLTVL.

This clonotype was observed at least ten times. The chain carries TRBV4-2 and TRBJ1-1; 7 bases are a match to TRBD1. Germline trimming cut 1 base from V and 7 bases from J; bases unmatched to any gene: 18. This CDR3 contains 18 residues. Germline assignment: CDR1 LGHNA and CDR2 YNFKEQ. CDR3 in DNA: TGTGCCAGCAGCCAAGGGGTAATTTTTGAGGGGGCGGCTGATGAAGCTTTCTTT. It specifies CASSQGVIFEGAADEAFF.

The chain links TRBV27 to TRBJ2-3, with TRBD2 identical over 9 bases. Germline CDR1 MNHEY, CDR2 SMNVEV (reference sequence). The junction had 13 bases not matched to a gene; V was cut back by 6 bases and J by 0 bases. The CDR3 sequence is 18 residues long. CDR3 region: CASSQRGSGGPSTDTQYF. DNA for the CDR3: TGTGCCAGCAGCCAACGGGGTAGCGGGGGTCCTAGCACAGATACGCAGTATTTT.

This clonotype came up many times. The chain links TRBV10-3 to TRBJ2-3; D gene ambiguous. Deletions cut 3 bases from V and 4 bases from J, with 8 bases between. The CDR3 is made up of 13 amino acids. CDR1 and CDR2 from the germline V gene are ENHRY and SYGVKD. In nucleotides, the CDR3 is TGTGCCATCAGTGACGTAGCTTCAGATACGCAGTATTTT. Amino acids: CAISDVASDTQYF.

This rearrangement joins TRBV18 to TRBJ1-1; 9 bases match TRBD1. Trimming cost V 7 bases and J 0 bases; bases outside gene matches: 6. CDR3 size: 15 residues. Germline loops: CDR1 KGHSH, CDR2 LQKENI. CDR3 DNA sequence: TGTGCCAGCTTCGATCGGACAGGGGTGAACACTGAAGCTTTCTTT. Amino acids: CASFDRTGVNTEAFF.

On this clonotype: Since a much larger clone is just one base distant, this may be a read error. This chain connects TRBV12-3 or TRBV12-4 to TRBJ2-5; 7 nucleotides match TRBD2. Unmatched junction bases numbered 11, after V lost 1 base and J lost 3 bases. The CDR3 sequence is 17 residues long. The CDR3 loop is CASSLEAGIGEKETQYF. In DNA form, the CDR3 reads TGTGCCAGCAGTTTAGAAGCGGGAATCGGTGAGAAAGAGACCCAGTACTTC.

This rearrangement joins TRBV6-9 to TRBJ2-3, with D unclear. The CDR3 extends over 18 amino acids. CDR1 MNHGY and CDR2 SVAAGI come from the germline V gene. V lost 4 bases and J 0 bases, leaving 20 bases between the germline ends. CDR3 DNA: TGTGCCAGCAGTTCCAACTCTTCCCCGCGCTCTAGCACAGATACGCAGTATTTT. This codes for CASSSNSSPRSSTDTQYF.

This clonotype was observed many times. The chain joins TRBV5-1 to TRBJ2-5, with D possibly being TRBD2 (5 bases). V dropped 0 bases and J dropped 5 bases, with 14 bases sitting between them. Germline CDR1 and CDR2: SGHRS and YFSETQ. This CDR3 comprises 15 residues. CDR3 in amino acids: CASSLEELSGETQYF. CDR3 coding DNA: TGCGCCAGCAGCTTGGAGGAATTAAGCGGTGAGACCCAGTACTTC. The whole variable domain, remainder taken from reference TRBV5-1 and TRBJ2-5, is KAGVTQTPRYLIKTRGQQVTLSCSPISGHRSVSWYQQTPGQGLQFLFEYFSETQRNKGNFPGRFSGRQFSNSRSEMNVSTLELGDSALYLCASSLEELSGETQYFGPGTRLLVL.

Ten or more counts support this clonotype. The genes are TRBV11-3 and TRBJ2-3; D is unclear. Germline V gives CDR1 SGHNT, CDR2 YENEEA. This CDR3 region has 14 residues. V lost 1 base and J 3 bases, leaving 8 bases between the germline ends. The CDR3 loop is CASSLGSGTDTQYF. Written as DNA, the CDR3 is TGTGCCAGCAGCTTAGGGTCCGGGACAGATACGCAGTATTTT.

This clonotype was counted a few times. V and J are TRBV20-1 and TRBJ1-2; no reliable D call. V was shortened by 5 bases and J by 2 bases, with 9 bases between the two germline ends. Germline values: CDR1 DFQATT, CDR2 SNEGSKA (reference sequence). This CDR3 has 12 amino acids. In DNA form, the CDR3 reads TGCAGTGCTGGGAGATTAAACTATGGCTACACCTTC. This codes for CSAGRLNYGYTF.

The V and J genes are TRBV5-4 and TRBJ2-7; the D call may be TRBD1 or TRBD2 (6 bases each). V was shortened by 4 bases and J by 2 bases, with 10 bases between the two germline ends. Germline loops: CDR1 SGHNT, CDR2 YYREEE (reference sequence). The CDR3 covers 13 residues. CDR3 sequence reads: CASSAGQPYEQYF. The CDR3 coding sequence is TGTGCCAGCAGCGCGGGACAACCCTACGAGCAGTACTTC.

Only a few counts were recorded for this clonotype. The chain links TRBV7-9 to TRBJ2-7; D possibly corresponds to TRBD1 (6 bases). CDR3 length: 14 amino acids. Germline CDR1 SEHNR, CDR2 FQNEAQ (reference sequence). With 5 bases removed from V and 1 base from J, the gap between germline ends came to 12 bases. The CDR3 DNA is TGTGCCAGCAGCCCACAGGACAGTTCCTACGAGCAGTACTTC. This codes for CASSPQDSSYEQYF. Drawing the rest from reference TRBV7-9 and TRBJ2-7, the complete variable domain is DTGVSQNPRHKITKRGQNVTFRCDPISEHNRLYWYRQTLGQGPEFLTYFQNEAQLEKSRLLSDRFSAERPKGSFSTLEIQRTEQGDSAMYLCASSPQDSSYEQYFGPGTRLTVT.

This clonotype was detected many times. The rearrangement links TRBV29-1 to TRBJ1-5, with D uncertain. V gave up 0 bases and J gave up 0 bases, with 6 bases separating them. This CDR3 contains 14 residues. Germline V gene lookup returns CDR1 SQVTM and CDR2 ANQGSEA. CDR3 coding DNA: TGCAGCGTTGAAGAGAGGTATAGCAATCAGCCCCAGCATTTT. Protein: CSVEERYSNQPQHF.

This clonotype has only a few counts. The V call is TRBV7-2, the J call TRBJ1-6, with 7 nucleotides matching TRBD1. Germline CDR1 SGHTA, CDR2 FQGNSA. J lost 8 bases, V lost 5 bases, and 6 bases had no gene match. This CDR3 is built from 14 residues. The CDR3 loop reads CASSRQGVDSPLHF. The CDR3 DNA is TGTGCCAGCAGCCGACAGGGTGTGGATTCACCCCTCCACTTT.

The CDR3 nucleotides are TGTGCTAGTGGTTTGTGGGACACTGAAGCTTTCTTT. It encodes CASGLWDTEAFF. J is TRBJ1-1 and V is TRBV12-5; unclear D gene. Germline loops: CDR1 LGHNT, CDR2 FRNRAP. V dropped 2 bases and J dropped 3 bases, with 4 bases sitting between them. There are 12 residues in the CDR3.

This clonotype was picked up many times. CDR3 in amino acids: CASSFVLHNEQFF. The CDR3 DNA reads as TGTGCCAGCAGTTTCGTCCTCCACAATGAGCAGTTCTTC. This chain connects TRBV27 to TRBJ2-1, with D unresolved. Germline V gene data show CDR1 as MNHEY and CDR2 as SMNVEV (reference sequence). The CDR3 is 13 residues long. Trimming stripped 3 bases from V and 5 bases from J, with 8 bases between.

This clonotype has ten or more counts. The V gene is TRBV10-3, the J gene TRBJ2-3, with D perhaps given as TRBD1 or TRBD2 (6 bases each). Germline V gives CDR1 ENHRY, CDR2 SYGVKD. This CDR3 is built from 14 residues. V was shortened by 8 bases and J by 2 bases, with 14 bases between the two germline ends. CDR3 region: CAIGLGGLTDTQYF. CDR3 bases: TGTGCCATCGGATTAGGGGGGCTCACAGATACGCAGTATTTT.

This clonotype occurred many times. CDR3 DNA sequence: TGTGCCAGCAGCGTGCTCAGCACAGATACGCAGTATTTT. Protein product: CASSVLSTDTQYF. The J gene is TRBJ2-3, the V gene TRBV9; D gene uncertain. The V end lost 2 bases, the J end lost 0 bases, and 4 bases lay between the germline ends. Germline lookup yields CDR1 SGDLS and CDR2 YYNGEE. The CDR3 spans 13 residues.

Worth noting for this clonotype: A read error is likely, as this CDR3 ends without the conserved phenylalanine or tryptophan. The chain employs TRBV29-1 and TRBJ1-1; D is possibly TRBD1 (6 bases). From germline, CDR1 is SQVTM and CDR2 ANQGSEA. V was pared by 0 bases and J by 1 base, with 9 bases between. CDR3 length: 14 amino acids. In nucleotides, the CDR3 is TGCAGCGTTGAAGAAGGGGGGTGGAACACTGAAGCTTTCTGT. The encoded protein is CSVEEGGWNTEAFC.

This chain uses TRBV7-8 with TRBJ1-4, with D uncertain. This CDR3 comprises 15 residues. In germline, CDR1 is SGHVS, CDR2 FQNEAQ. Trimming pared 5 bases from V and 4 bases from J, leaving 14 bases between. For the CDR3, the DNA is TGTGCCAGCAGCCCCCGGAGGTTGGATAATGAAAAACTGTTTTTT. It encodes CASSPRRLDNEKLFF.

Worth noting for this clonotype: Since a much larger clone is just one base distant, this may be a read error. The chain recombines TRBV18 with TRBJ1-4, with D maybe TRBD1 (5 bases). This CDR3 has 15 amino acids. Trimming left V 3 bases short and J 8 bases short, with 16 bases between. CDR1 is KGHSH and CDR2 is LQKENI in the germline V gene. The CDR3 loop reads CASSPSTVREEKLFF. CDR3 bases: TGTGCCAGCTCACCCTCGACAGTGAGAGAGGAAAAACTGTTTTTT.

The V call is TRBV7-9, the J call TRBJ2-2, with 7 bases fitting TRBD1. The CDR3 contains 15 residues. The V gene end was trimmed by 6 bases and the J gene end by 3 bases; junction bases not matched to a gene: 7. Germline assignment: CDR1 SEHNR and CDR2 FQNEAQ (reference sequence). The CDR3 here is CASSIDRADTGELFF. CDR3 DNA sequence: TGTGCCAGCAGTATCGACAGGGCGGACACCGGGGAGCTGTTTTTT.

This clonotype showed up many times. This sequence joins TRBV28 and TRBJ1-3, with D unresolved. With 5 bases removed from V and 4 bases from J, the gap between germline ends came to 3 bases. The length of the CDR3 is 11 residues. CDR1 and CDR2 (germline): MDHEN, SYDVKM. The CDR3 is CASSPGNTIYF. CDR3 sequence (DNA): TGTGCCAGCAGTCCGGGAAACACCATATATTTT.

This clonotype was found many times. J is TRBJ1-2 and V is TRBV5-4, with D possibly matching TRBD1 (6 bases). Germline V CDR1 and CDR2: SGHNT, YYREEE (reference sequence). V lost 4 bases, J lost 7 bases, and 8 bases lay in between. The CDR3 loop spans 11 amino acids. For the CDR3, the DNA is TGTGCCAGCAGCGGGGGCGGTGGCTACACCTTC. Its protein product is CASSGGGGYTF. The whole variable domain, filled in from reference TRBV5-4 and TRBJ1-2, reads ETGVTQSPTHLIKTRGQQVTLRCSSQSGHNTVSWYQQALGQGPQFIFQYYREEENGRGNFPPRFSGLQFPNYSSELNVNALELDDSALYLCASSGGGGYTFGSGTRLTVV.

This clonotype has ten or more counts. The chain couples TRBV20-1 to TRBJ2-6, with D perhaps matching TRBD2 (6 bases). The CDR3 consists of 16 residues. Trimming took off 5 bases at V and 0 bases at J, with 14 bases between the two ends. The germline gives CDR1 DFQATT, CDR2 SNEGSKA (reference sequence). The CDR3 sequence: CSALTGTPSGANVLTF. DNA for the CDR3: TGCAGTGCTCTAACCGGGACTCCCTCTGGGGCCAACGTCCTGACTTTC.

The chain joins TRBV5-1 to TRBJ2-1; the match to TRBD2 covers 8 bases. The trim removed 0 bases at V and 4 bases at J, leaving 6 bases unmatched. Looked up from germline, CDR1 is SGHRS and CDR2 is YFSETQ. CDR3 length: 16 amino acids. Written as DNA, the CDR3 is TGCGCCAGCAGCTTGGGGGCTAGCGGGCTATACAATGAGCAGTTCTTC. Amino acids: CASSLGASGLYNEQFF.

V gene TRBV20-1 combines with J gene TRBJ1-2; D is uncertain. The CDR3 runs 11 residues. Germline loops: CDR1 DFQATT, CDR2 SNEGSKA (reference sequence). V was trimmed by 6 bases and J by 4 bases, leaving 9 bases between them. CDR3 coding DNA: TGCAGTGCCCTGGGCGGCTATGGCTACACCTTC. It codes for CSALGGYGYTF.

This clonotype was found many times. The chain combines TRBV7-2 with TRBJ2-5, with D possibly being TRBD1 (5 bases). This CDR3 contains 16 residues. Trimming removed 2 bases at V and 0 bases at J, with 13 bases between. Germline loops: CDR1 SGHTA, CDR2 FQGNSA. The CDR3 nucleotides read TGTGCCAGCAGCTTACAGGGATTGGGGTACCAAGAGACCCAGTACTTC. Amino acid sequence: CASSLQGLGYQETQYF.

V and J are TRBV7-6 and TRBJ2-4; 8 bases map to TRBD1. V dropped 3 bases and J dropped 8; count of bases not matched to a gene: 3. Per the germline V gene, CDR1 is SGHVS and CDR2 is FNYEAQ. CDR3 length: 13 residues. The CDR3 sequence: CASSLDRVDIQYF. CDR3 nucleotide sequence: TGTGCCAGCAGCTTGGACAGGGTGGACATTCAGTACTTC.